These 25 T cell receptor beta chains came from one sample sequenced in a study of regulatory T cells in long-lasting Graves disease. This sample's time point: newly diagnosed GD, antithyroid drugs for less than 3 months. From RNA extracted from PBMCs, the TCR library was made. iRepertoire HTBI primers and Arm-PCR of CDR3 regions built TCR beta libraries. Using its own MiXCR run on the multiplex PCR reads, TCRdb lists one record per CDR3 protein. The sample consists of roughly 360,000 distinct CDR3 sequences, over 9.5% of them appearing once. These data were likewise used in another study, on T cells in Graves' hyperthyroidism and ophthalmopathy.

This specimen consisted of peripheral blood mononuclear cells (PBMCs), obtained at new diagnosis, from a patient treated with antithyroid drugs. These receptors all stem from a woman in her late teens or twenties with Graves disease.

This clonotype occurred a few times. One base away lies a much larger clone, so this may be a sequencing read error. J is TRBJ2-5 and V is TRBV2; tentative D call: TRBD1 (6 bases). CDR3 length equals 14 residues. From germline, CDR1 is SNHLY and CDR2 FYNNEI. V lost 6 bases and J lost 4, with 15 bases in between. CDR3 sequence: CASRQRTVRETQYF. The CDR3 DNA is TGTGCCAGCAGGCAACGGACAGTCCGAGAGACCCAGTACTTC. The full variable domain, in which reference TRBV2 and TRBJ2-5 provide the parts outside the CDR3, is EPEVTQTPSHQVTQMGQEVILRCVPISNHLYFYWYRQILGQKVEFLVSFYNNEISEKSEIFDDQFSVERPDGSNFTLKIRSTKLEDSAMYFCASRQRTVRETQYFGPGTRLLVL.

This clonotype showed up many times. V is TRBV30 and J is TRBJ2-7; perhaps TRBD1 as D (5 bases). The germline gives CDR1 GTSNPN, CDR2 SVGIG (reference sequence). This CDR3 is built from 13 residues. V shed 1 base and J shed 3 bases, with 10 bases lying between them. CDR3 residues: CAWSAGLGYEQYF. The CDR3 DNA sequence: TGTGCCTGGAGTGCAGGGCTCGGCTACGAGCAGTACTTC.

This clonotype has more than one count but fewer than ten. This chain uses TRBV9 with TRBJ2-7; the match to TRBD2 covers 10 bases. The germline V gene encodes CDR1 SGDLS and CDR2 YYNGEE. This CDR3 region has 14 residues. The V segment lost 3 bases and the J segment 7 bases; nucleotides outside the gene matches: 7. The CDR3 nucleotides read TGTGCCAGCAGCGGCAGCGGGAGGGCCAGGGAGCAGTACTTC. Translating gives CASSGSGRAREQYF.

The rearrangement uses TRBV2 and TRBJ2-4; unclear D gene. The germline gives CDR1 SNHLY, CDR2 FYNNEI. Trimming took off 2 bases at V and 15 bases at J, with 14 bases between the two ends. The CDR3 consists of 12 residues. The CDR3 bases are TGTGCCAGCAGTGAAAATAGAGCTCTTTGGTACTTC. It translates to CASSENRALWYF.

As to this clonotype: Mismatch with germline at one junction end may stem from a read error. The CDR3 here is CASGLERQGGLGTGELFF. The CDR3 DNA is TGTGCCAGCGGCTTAGAACGACAGGGAGGTTTAGGCACCGGGGAGCTGTTTTTT. The chain combines TRBV7-6 with TRBJ2-2; D may be TRBD1 (7 bases). The germline CDR1 and CDR2 sequences are SGHVS and FNYEAQ. CDR3 length equals 18 residues.

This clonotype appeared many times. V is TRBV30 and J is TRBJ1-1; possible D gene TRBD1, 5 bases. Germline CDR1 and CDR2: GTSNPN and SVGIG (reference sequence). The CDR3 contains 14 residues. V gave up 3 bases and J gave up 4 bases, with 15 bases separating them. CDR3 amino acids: CAWSRAGKGTEAFF. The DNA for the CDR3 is TGTGCCTGGAGCCGGGCAGGGAAGGGCACTGAAGCTTTCTTT.

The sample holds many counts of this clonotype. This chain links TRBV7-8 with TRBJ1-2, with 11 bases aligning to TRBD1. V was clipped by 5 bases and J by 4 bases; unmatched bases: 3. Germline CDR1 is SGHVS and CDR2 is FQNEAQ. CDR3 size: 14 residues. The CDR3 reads CASSVGQGAYGYTF. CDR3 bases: TGTGCCAGCAGCGTAGGACAGGGGGCCTATGGCTACACCTTC. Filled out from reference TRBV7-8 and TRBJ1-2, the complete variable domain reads GAGVSQSPRYKVAKRGQDVALRCDPISGHVSLFWYQQALGQGPEFLTYFQNEAQLDKSGLPSDRFFAERPEGSVSTLKIQRTQQEDSAVYLCASSVGQGAYGYTFGSGTRLTVV.

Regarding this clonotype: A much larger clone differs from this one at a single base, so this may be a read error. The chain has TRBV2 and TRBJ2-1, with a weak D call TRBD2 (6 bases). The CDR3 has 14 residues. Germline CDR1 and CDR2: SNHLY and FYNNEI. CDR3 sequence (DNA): TGTGCCAGCAGCCACACCCGGGGGTACAATAAGCAGTTCTTC. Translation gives CASSHTRGYNKQFF.

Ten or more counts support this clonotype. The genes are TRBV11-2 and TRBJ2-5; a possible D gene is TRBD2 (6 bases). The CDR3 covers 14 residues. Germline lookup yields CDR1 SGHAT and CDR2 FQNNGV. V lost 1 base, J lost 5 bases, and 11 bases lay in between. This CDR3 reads CASSLGSGRETQYF. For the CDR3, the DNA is TGTGCCAGCAGCTTAGGTTCAGGGAGGGAGACCCAGTACTTC. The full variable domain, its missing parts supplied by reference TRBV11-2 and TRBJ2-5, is EAGVAQSPRYKIIEKRQSVAFWCNPISGHATLYWYQQILGQGPKLLIQFQNNGVVDDSQLPKDRFSAERLKGVDSTLKIQPAKLEDSAVYLCASSLGSGRETQYFGPGTRLLVL.

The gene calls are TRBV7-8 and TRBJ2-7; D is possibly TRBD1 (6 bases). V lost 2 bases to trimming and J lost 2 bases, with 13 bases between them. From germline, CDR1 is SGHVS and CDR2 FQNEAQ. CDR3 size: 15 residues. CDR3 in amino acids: CASSLYPDSPYEQYF. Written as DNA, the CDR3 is TGTGCCAGCAGCTTATACCCGGACAGTCCCTACGAGCAGTACTTC.

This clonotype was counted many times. The CDR3 DNA follows: TGTGCCAGTACCAACCGGGACAGGGGAAGGAATGAGCAGTTCTTC. Its translation is CASTNRDRGRNEQFF. The rearrangement uses TRBV19 and TRBJ2-1, with TRBD1 matching 10 bases. V was pared by 7 bases and J by 7 bases, with 10 bases of the junction left unmatched. Per germline, CDR1 LNHDA and CDR2 SQIVND (reference sequence). CDR3 length: 15 amino acids.

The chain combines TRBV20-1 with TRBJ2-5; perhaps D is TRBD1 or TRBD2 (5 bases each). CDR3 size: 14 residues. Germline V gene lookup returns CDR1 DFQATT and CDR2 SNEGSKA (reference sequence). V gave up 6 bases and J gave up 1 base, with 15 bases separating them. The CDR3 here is CSATTGTRQETQYF. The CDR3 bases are TGCAGTGCCACTACTGGGACCCGCCAAGAGACCCAGTACTTC.

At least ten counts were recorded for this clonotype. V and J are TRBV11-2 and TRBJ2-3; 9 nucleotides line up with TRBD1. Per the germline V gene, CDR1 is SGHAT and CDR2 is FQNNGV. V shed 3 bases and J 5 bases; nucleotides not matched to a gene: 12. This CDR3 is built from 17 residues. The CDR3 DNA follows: TGTGCCAGCAGCTTCTGGACAGGGGACTTGGTTGGAGATACGCAGTATTTT. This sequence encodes CASSFWTGDLVGDTQYF.

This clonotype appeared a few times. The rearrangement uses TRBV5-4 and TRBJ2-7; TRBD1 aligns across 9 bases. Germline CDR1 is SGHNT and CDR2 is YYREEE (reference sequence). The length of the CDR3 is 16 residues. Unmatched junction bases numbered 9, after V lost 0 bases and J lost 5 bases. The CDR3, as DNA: TGTGCCAGCAGCTTGGTATTGGGACAGGGTGACGACGAGCAGTACTTC. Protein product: CASSLVLGQGDDEQYF.

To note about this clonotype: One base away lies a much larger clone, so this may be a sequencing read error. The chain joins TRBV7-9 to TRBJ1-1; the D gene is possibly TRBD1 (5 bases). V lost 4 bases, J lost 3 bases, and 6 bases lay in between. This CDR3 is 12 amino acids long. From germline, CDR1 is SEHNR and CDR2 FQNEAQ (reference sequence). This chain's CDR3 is CASSCRDTEAFF. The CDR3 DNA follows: TGTGCCAGCAGCTGCAGGGACACTGAAGCTTTCTTT.

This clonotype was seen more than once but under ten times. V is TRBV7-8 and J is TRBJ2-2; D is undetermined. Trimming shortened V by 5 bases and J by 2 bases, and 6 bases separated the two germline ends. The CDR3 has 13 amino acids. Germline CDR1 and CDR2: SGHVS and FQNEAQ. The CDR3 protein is CASSTENTGELFF. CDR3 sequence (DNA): TGTGCCAGCAGCACCGAAAACACCGGGGAGCTGTTTTTT.

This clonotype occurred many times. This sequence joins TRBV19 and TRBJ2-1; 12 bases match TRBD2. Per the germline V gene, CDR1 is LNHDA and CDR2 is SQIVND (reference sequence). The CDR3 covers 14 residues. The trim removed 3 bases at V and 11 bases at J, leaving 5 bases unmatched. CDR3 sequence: CASSIGLAGIQQFF. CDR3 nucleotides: TGTGCCAGTAGTATCGGACTAGCGGGAATTCAGCAGTTCTTC.

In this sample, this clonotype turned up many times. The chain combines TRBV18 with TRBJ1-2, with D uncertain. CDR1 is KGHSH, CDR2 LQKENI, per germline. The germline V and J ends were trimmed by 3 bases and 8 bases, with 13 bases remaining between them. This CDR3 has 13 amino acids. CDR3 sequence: CASSPGIISGYTF. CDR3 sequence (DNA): TGTGCCAGCTCACCGGGTATTATATCGGGCTACACCTTC. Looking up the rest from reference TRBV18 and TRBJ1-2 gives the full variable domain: NAGVMQNPRHLVRRRGQEARLRCSPMKGHSHVYWYRQLPEEGLKFMVYLQKENIIDESGMPKERFSAEFPKEGPSILRIQQVVRGDSAAYFCASSPGIISGYTFGSGTRLTVV.

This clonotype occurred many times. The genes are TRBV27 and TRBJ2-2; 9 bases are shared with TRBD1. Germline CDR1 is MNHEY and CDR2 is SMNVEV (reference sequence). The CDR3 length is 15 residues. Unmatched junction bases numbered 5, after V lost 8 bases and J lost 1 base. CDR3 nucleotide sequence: TGTGCCAGCGTCGGGACAGGGCTGAACACCGGGGAGCTGTTTTTT. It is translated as CASVGTGLNTGELFF.

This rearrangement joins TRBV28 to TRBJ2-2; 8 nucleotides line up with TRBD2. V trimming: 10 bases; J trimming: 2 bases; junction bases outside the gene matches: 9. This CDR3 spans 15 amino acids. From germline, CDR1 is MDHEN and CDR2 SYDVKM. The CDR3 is CATYSGIKNTGELFF. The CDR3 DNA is TGTGCCACTTATAGCGGGATTAAAAACACCGGGGAGCTGTTTTTT.

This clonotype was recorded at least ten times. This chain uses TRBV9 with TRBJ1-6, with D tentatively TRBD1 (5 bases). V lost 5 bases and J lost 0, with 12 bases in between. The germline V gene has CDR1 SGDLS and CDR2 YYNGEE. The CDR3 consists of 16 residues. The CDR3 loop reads CASSQGPSSYNSPLHF. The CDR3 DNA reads TGTGCCAGCAGTCAGGGCCCGAGCTCCTATAATTCACCCCTCCACTTT.

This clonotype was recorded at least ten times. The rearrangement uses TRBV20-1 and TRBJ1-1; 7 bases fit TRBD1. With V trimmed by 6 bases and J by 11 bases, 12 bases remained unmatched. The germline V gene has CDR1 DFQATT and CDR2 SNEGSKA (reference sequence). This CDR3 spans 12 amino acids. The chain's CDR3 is CSAARQGGEAFF. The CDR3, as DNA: TGCAGTGCCGCGAGGCAGGGGGGAGAGGCTTTCTTT.

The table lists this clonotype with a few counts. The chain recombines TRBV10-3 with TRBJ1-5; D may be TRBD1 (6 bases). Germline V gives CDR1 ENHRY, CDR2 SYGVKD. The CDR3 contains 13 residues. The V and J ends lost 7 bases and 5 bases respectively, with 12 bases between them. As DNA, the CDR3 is TGTGCCATCACAGGGGATATGGATCAGCCCCAGCATTTT. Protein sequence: CAITGDMDQPQHF.

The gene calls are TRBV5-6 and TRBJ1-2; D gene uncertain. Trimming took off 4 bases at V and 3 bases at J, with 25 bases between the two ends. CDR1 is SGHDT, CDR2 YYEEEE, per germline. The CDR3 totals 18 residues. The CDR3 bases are TGTGCCAGCAGCCCGTACCTGTCAGCAGCCGCTTGGGACTATGGCTACACCTTC. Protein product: CASSPYLSAAAWDYGYTF.

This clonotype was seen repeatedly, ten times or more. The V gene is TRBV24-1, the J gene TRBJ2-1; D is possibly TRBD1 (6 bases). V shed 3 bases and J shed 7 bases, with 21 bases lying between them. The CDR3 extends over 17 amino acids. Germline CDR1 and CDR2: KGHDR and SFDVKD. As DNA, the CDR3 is TGTGCCACCAGTGATCCCCGATTACAGGGAGCTGGGAATGAGCAGTTCTTC. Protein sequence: CATSDPRLQGAGNEQFF.